One and the same sample provided the 27 T cell receptor beta chains below, sequenced in a study of STAT5B mutations in CD4+ large granular lymphocyte leukemia. Libraries were prepared by immunoSEQ multiplex PCR; TCRdb keeps only in-frame clonotypes and omits some of them. The data show 6,200 or so clones, 65% to 75% seen once. Sequenced material: PBMCs. Source of these receptors: a woman aged 70-85 years with CD4+ T-cell large granular lymphocyte leukemia.

The genes are TRBV18 and TRBJ1-2, with D uncertain. V lost 6 bases and J lost 1, with 18 bases in between. This CDR3 is built from 16 residues. The germline V gene encodes CDR1 KGHSH and CDR2 LQKENI. The CDR3 here is CASSPQPGRLNYGYTF. In DNA, the CDR3 is TGTGCCAGCTCGCCTCAGCCAGGTAGACTTAACTATGGCTACACCTTC.

This sequence joins TRBV5-1 and TRBJ2-5; D unresolved. The V end lost 9 bases, the J end lost 5 bases, and 17 bases lay between the germline ends. The CDR3 runs to 13 residues. From germline, CDR1 is SGHRS and CDR2 YFSETQ. In DNA, the CDR3 is TGCGCCACCCGAAGTTCCCCCGGGGAGACCCAGTACTTC. Translated: CATRSSPGETQYF.

The V and J genes are TRBV2 and TRBJ1-3; 7 positions match TRBD1. Germline lookup yields CDR1 SNHLY and CDR2 FYNNEI. The ends lost 8 bases at V and 5 bases at J; junction bases unmatched: 12. The CDR3 runs 15 residues. CDR3 DNA sequence: TGTGCCAGCTCCGCTCGGCAGGGGGGGAGAAACACCATATATTTT. Protein product: CASSARQGGRNTIYF.

This clone was observed a single time. The chain is built from TRBV7-2 and TRBJ2-6; D perhaps matches TRBD2 (7 bases). The CDR3 has 14 amino acids. CDR1 is SGHTA, CDR2 FQGNSA, per germline. The CDR3, as DNA: TGTGCTGGCGGGGGCCTCTCTGGGGCCAACGTCCTGACTTTC. Translated, it gives CAGGGLSGANVLTF.

The genes are TRBV6-5 and TRBJ1-6, with D possibly being TRBD1 (6 bases). This CDR3 has 14 residues. V dropped 6 bases and J dropped 10 bases, with 16 bases sitting between them. CDR1 and CDR2 from the germline V gene are MNHEY and SVGAGI. This CDR3 reads CASSYTWTESPLHF. CDR3 bases: TGTGCCAGCAGCTACACATGGACAGAGTCACCCCTCCACTTT.

The table lists this clone with a few counts. This chain links TRBV14 with TRBJ1-1, with no clear D. V was clipped by 4 bases and J by 5 bases, with 14 bases between them. Germline lookup yields CDR1 SGHDN and CDR2 FVKESK. CDR3 length equals 14 residues. Here the CDR3 reads CASSPFQTWTEAFF. As DNA, the CDR3 is TGTGCCAGCAGCCCATTCCAGACATGGACTGAAGCTTTCTTT.

This clone was detected only a few times. The V gene is TRBV9, the J gene TRBJ1-1; no clear D. This CDR3 is 13 amino acids long. The germline V gene has CDR1 SGDLS and CDR2 YYNGEE. Trimming pared 0 bases from V and 1 base from J, leaving 4 bases between. In DNA, the CDR3 is TGTGCCAGCAGCGTAGCACCGAACACTGAAGCTTTCTTT. The encoded protein is CASSVAPNTEAFF.

The V gene is TRBV6-5, the J gene TRBJ2-7; either TRBD1 or TRBD2 may supply D (5 bases each). The V gene lost 5 bases and the J gene lost 4 bases, with 18 bases spanning the gap. Germline CDR1 and CDR2: MNHEY and SVGAGI. This CDR3 contains 15 residues. The CDR3 DNA reads TGTGCCAGCAGTCCCGGGACCCTTTTTCAGTACGAGCAGTACTTC. Translating gives CASSPGTLFQYEQYF.

The genes are TRBV5-1 and TRBJ2-7, with TRBD2 matching over 11 bases. The CDR3 extends over 15 amino acids. The germline gives CDR1 SGHRS, CDR2 YFSETQ. With V trimmed by 2 bases and J by 7 bases, 8 bases remained unmatched. CDR3 amino acids: CASSFLSGGAQEQYF. In nucleotides, the CDR3 is TGCGCCAGCAGCTTTCTTAGCGGGGGGGCTCAGGAGCAGTACTTC.

This chain links TRBV6-5 with TRBJ2-3, with 9 bases aligning to TRBD1. Germline CDR1 and CDR2: MNHEY and SVGAGI. V lost 11 bases and J lost 4; bases outside the gene matches: 10. This CDR3 contains 14 residues. CDR3 loop: CASRSGQGSDTQYF. Written as DNA, the CDR3 is TGTGCCTCAAGGTCCGGACAGGGGTCAGATACGCAGTATTTT.

In the case of this clone: Relative to the germline gene, one junction end is altered; a read error may explain this. The chain has TRBV28 and TRBJ1-1; D remains ambiguous. The CDR3 covers 14 residues. Germline values: CDR1 MDHEN, CDR2 SYDVKM. The CDR3 here is CASTPGRANAEAFF. CDR3 coding DNA: TGTGCCAGCACCCCCGGGAGGGCGAACGCTGAAGCTTTCTTT.

As DNA, the CDR3 is TGTGCCAGCAGAGGGGAAAATGGAAACACCATATATTTT. The encoded protein is CASRGENGNTIYF. The chain links TRBV2 to TRBJ1-3, with D possibly matching TRBD1 (5 bases). The CDR3 is made up of 13 amino acids. V lost 6 bases to trimming and J lost 3 bases, with 9 bases between them. Germline loops: CDR1 SNHLY, CDR2 FYNNEI.

The V call is TRBV7-9, the J call TRBJ2-7; D is undetermined. The CDR3 loop spans 13 amino acids. The V and J ends lost 1 base and 6 bases respectively, with 10 bases between them. Germline-derived CDR1 and CDR2 are SEHNR and FQNEAQ (reference sequence). The CDR3 loop reads CASSLVEVSEQYF. The CDR3 region has the DNA TGTGCCAGCAGCTTAGTTGAGGTCTCCGAGCAGTACTTC.

Relative to its sample, this clone is large. The chain combines TRBV10-3 with TRBJ1-1; 8 bases align to TRBD1. CDR1 ENHRY and CDR2 SYGVKD come from the germline V gene. The CDR3 extends over 15 amino acids. The V gene end was trimmed by 3 bases and the J gene end by 4 bases; junction bases not matched to a gene: 7. CDR3 sequence: CAISDPGQGTTEAFF. The CDR3, as DNA: TGTGCCATCAGTGACCCCGGACAGGGAACCACTGAAGCTTTCTTT.

The V gene is TRBV10-3, the J gene TRBJ2-5, with 8 bases lining up with TRBD2. V shed 4 bases, J shed 5 bases, and the junction held 3 bases outside the gene matches. Germline V CDR1 and CDR2: ENHRY, SYGVKD. The CDR3 spans 13 residues. The CDR3 coding sequence is TGTGCCATCAGTGTGCGGGAGGAGGAGACCCAGTACTTC. Its protein product is CAISVREEETQYF.

This clone occurred a few times. The J gene is TRBJ2-1, the V gene TRBV7-9, with unresolved D. V dropped 2 bases and J dropped 3 bases, with 8 bases sitting between them. Germline V CDR1 and CDR2: SEHNR, FQNEAQ (reference sequence). The CDR3 sequence is 14 residues long. The CDR3 sequence is CASSLTQLYNEQFF. The CDR3 bases are TGTGCCAGCAGCTTAACCCAGCTCTACAATGAGCAGTTCTTC.

The count of this clone is one. The chain employs TRBV19 and TRBJ1-5, with a possible D match to TRBD1 (6 bases). The V and J ends lost 5 bases and 3 bases respectively, with 14 bases between them. Per germline, CDR1 LNHDA and CDR2 SQIVND (reference sequence). The CDR3 spans 15 residues. CDR3: CASSALDSYNQPQHF. The CDR3 DNA reads TGTGCCAGTAGTGCCCTGGACAGTTACAATCAGCCCCAGCATTTT.

The genes are TRBV6-6 and TRBJ1-1, with 7 bases identical to TRBD1. The CDR3 contains 14 residues. The germline V gene encodes CDR1 MNHNY and CDR2 SVGAGI (reference sequence). V lost 6 bases and J lost 2; bases outside the gene matches: 6. This CDR3 reads CASSQRGRNTEAFF. In DNA, the CDR3 is TGTGCCAGCAGCCAAAGGGGGCGAAACACTGAAGCTTTCTTT.

This chain links TRBV30 with TRBJ1-3, with a tentative D call TRBD1 (6 bases). The CDR3 covers 15 residues. V lost 3 bases to trimming and J lost 5 bases, with 17 bases between them. Germline V gives CDR1 GTSNPN, CDR2 SVGIG (reference sequence). As DNA, the CDR3 is TGTGCCTGGAGGGAAGGACAGCGGGCGAGAAACACCATATATTTT. It specifies CAWREGQRARNTIYF.

This chain joins TRBV18 and TRBJ1-3; D possibly corresponds to TRBD1 (6 bases). The CDR3 is made up of 14 amino acids. Germline CDR1 and CDR2: KGHSH and LQKENI. V was trimmed by 4 bases and J by 2 bases, leaving 9 bases between them. The CDR3 is CASSQRQAGNTIYF. The CDR3 nucleotides are TGTGCCAGCTCACAACGACAGGCTGGAAACACCATATATTTT.

The chain has TRBV15 and TRBJ2-1; D gene uncertain. Per the germline V gene, CDR1 is LNHNV and CDR2 is YYDKDF (reference sequence). Trimming cost V 1 base and J 4 bases, with 2 bases left between them. The CDR3 has 12 amino acids. The CDR3 DNA sequence: TGTGCCACCAGCAGAGGGTACAATGAGCAGTTCTTC. Its protein product is CATSRGYNEQFF.

V and J are TRBV7-3 and TRBJ1-2; D is possibly TRBD1 (5 bases). CDR3 length equals 13 residues. The germline V gene encodes CDR1 SGHTA and CDR2 FQGTGA. The V end was cut by 2 bases, the J end by 10 bases, with 14 bases between. CDR3 region: CASSLAGGLDYTF. DNA for the CDR3: TGTGCCAGCAGCTTAGCGGGGGGTCTTGACTACACCTTC.

CDR3 loop: CASSPRGGQGNNEQFF. Written as DNA, the CDR3 is TGTGCCAGCAGTCCGCGAGGGGGACAGGGGAACAATGAGCAGTTCTTC. The chain combines TRBV7-9 with TRBJ2-1; TRBD1 agrees at 10 bases. CDR1 is SEHNR and CDR2 is FQNEAQ in the germline V gene (reference sequence). The CDR3 sequence is 16 residues long. V was clipped by 6 bases and J by 5 bases; unmatched bases: 10.

The chain carries TRBV10-3 and TRBJ2-3; TRBD2 aligns across 7 bases. With V trimmed by 7 bases and J by 1 base, 8 bases remained unmatched. The length of the CDR3 is 15 residues. CDR1 ENHRY and CDR2 SYGVKD come from the germline V gene. CDR3 bases: TGTGCCATCAAAACTGGTGGGGGGGGCACAGATACGCAGTATTTT. It is translated as CAIKTGGGGTDTQYF.

The rearrangement links TRBV19 to TRBJ2-7; D gene uncertain. The length of the CDR3 is 13 residues. The ends were cut back, 3 bases at V and 5 bases at J, with 11 bases in the middle. Germline-derived CDR1 and CDR2 are LNHDA and SQIVND (reference sequence). The CDR3 loop reads CASSIDSGHEQYF. The DNA for the CDR3 is TGTGCCAGTAGTATTGACTCTGGACACGAGCAGTACTTC.

This chain links TRBV19 with TRBJ1-5; D uncertain. CDR1 is LNHDA, CDR2 SQIVND, per germline (reference sequence). V dropped 7 bases and J dropped 3 bases, with 13 bases sitting between them. This CDR3 region has 14 residues. CDR3 in amino acids: CASKSDPLNQPQHF. Written as DNA, the CDR3 is TGTGCCAGTAAATCCGACCCCCTCAATCAGCCCCAGCATTTT.

The CDR3 sequence: CASSPRAGGRAYEQYF. The CDR3 coding sequence is TGTGCCAGTAGTCCACGAGCGGGGGGTCGCGCCTACGAGCAGTACTTC. V and J are TRBV19 and TRBJ2-7; 9 nucleotides match TRBD2. V gave up 5 bases and J gave up 2 bases; unmatched junction bases: 10. The length of the CDR3 is 16 residues. CDR1 and CDR2 (germline): LNHDA, SQIVND (reference sequence).